A single sample is the source of the 4 T cell receptor beta chains below, sequenced in a study of CD8 T cells in ankylosing spondylitis. Which antigens these TCRs recognize remains unknown. Each CDR3 protein gets one entry after TCRdb re-called the 5' RACE reads with MiXCR. Of 750,000 to 850,000 distinct CDR3 sequences listed, 12% are singletons. Study results and limitations: For ankylosing spondylitis blood, a TCR beta motif of under ten highly homologous variants appeared characteristic.

The sample taken for sequencing was blood, either unsorted or a sorted T cell fraction (not recorded which). Every receptor here comes from a male donor with ankylosing spondylitis.

V is TRBV10-3 and J is TRBJ2-7; possible D gene TRBD2, 6 bases. The CDR3 is 14 residues long. Looked up from germline, CDR1 is ENHRY and CDR2 is SYGVKD. Between the trimmed V and J ends, which lost 7 bases and 2 bases, there was a span of 15 bases. The chain's CDR3 is CAITSGLLPYEQYF. The CDR3 nucleotides read TGTGCCATCACCTCGGGACTCCTCCCCTACGAGCAGTACTTC.

This clonotype has only a few counts. The V and J genes are TRBV12-3 or TRBV12-4 and TRBJ1-5, with D maybe TRBD1 (5 bases). V lost 3 bases, J lost 4 bases, and 13 bases lay in between. This CDR3 has 15 amino acids. The CDR3 coding sequence is TGTGCCAGCAGTTTCATGGGGGGTGTGAATCAGCCCCAGCATTTT. This translates into CASSFMGGVNQPQHF.

This clonotype was picked up a small number of times. Written as DNA, the CDR3 is TGTGCCAGCAGTTCCCGTTGGGTAGCGGGGGGAGACGAGCAGTACTTC. Protein: CASSSRWVAGGDEQYF. The gene calls are TRBV6-2 or TRBV6-3 and TRBJ2-7, with 10 bases that match TRBD2. After removal of 4 bases from V and 5 bases from J, the junction contained 11 bases not matched to a gene. This CDR3 has 16 residues. Per germline, CDR1 MNHEY and CDR2 SVGEGT.

This chain uses TRBV6-2 or TRBV6-3 with TRBJ1-5; no reliable D call. Germline CDR1 is MNHEY and CDR2 is SVGEGT. The CDR3 covers 14 residues. V lost 10 bases and J lost 4, with 17 bases in between. For the CDR3, the DNA is TGTGCCACCCGTCGGTCAGAACTAAATCAGCCCCAGCATTTT. Amino acid sequence: CATRRSELNQPQHF.